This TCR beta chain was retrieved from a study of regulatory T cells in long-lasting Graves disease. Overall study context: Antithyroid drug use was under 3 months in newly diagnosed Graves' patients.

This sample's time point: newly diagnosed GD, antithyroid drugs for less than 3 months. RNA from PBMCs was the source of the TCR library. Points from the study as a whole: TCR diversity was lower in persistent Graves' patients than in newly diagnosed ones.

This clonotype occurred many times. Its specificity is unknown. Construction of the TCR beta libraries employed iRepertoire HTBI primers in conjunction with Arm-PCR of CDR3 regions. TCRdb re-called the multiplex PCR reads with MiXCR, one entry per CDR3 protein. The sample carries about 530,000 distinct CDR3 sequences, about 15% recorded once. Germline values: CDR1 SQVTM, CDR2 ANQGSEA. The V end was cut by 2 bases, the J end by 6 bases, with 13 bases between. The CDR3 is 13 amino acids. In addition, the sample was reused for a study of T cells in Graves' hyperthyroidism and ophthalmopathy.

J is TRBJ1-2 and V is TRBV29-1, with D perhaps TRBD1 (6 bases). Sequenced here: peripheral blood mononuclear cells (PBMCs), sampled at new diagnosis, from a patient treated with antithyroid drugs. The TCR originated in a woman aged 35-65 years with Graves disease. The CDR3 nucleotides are TGCAGCGTTGAAAATTCAGGGGTCGATGGCTACACCTTC. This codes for CSVENSGVDGYTF.